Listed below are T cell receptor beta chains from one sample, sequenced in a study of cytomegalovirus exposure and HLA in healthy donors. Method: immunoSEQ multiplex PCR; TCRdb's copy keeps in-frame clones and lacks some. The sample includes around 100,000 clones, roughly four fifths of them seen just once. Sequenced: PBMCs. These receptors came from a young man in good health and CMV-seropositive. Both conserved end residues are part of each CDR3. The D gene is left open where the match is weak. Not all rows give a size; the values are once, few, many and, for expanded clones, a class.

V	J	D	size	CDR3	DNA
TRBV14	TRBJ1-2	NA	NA	CASSPSAVGYGYTF	TGTGCCAGCAGCCCCAGTGCGGTGGGTTATGGCTACACCTTC
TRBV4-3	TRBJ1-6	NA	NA	CASSQDVRGAIYNSPLHF	TGCGCCAGCAGCCAAGACGTCCGGGGGGCGATATATAATTCACCCCTCCACTTT
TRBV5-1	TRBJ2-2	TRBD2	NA	CASSYQGLAATGELFF	TGCGCCAGCAGCTATCAGGGACTAGCGGCCACCGGGGAGCTGTTTTTT
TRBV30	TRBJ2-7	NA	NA	CAWSVRGDEQYF	TGTGCCTGGAGTGTAAGAGGCGACGAGCAGTACTTC
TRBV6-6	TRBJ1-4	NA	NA	CASSSRSGANEKLFF	TGTGCCAGCAGTTCTCGGTCAGGGGCCAATGAAAAACTGTTTTTT
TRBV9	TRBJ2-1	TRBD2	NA	CASSVALGLRTSGATSSYNEQFF	TGTGCCAGCAGCGTAGCCCTCGGGTTACGGACTAGCGGAGCCACAAGCTCCTACAATGAGCAGTTCTTC
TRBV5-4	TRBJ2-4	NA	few	CASSLDGGLAKNIQYF	TGTGCCAGCAGCTTGGACGGCGGACTAGCCAAAAACATTCAGTACTTC
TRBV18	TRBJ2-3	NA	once	CASSLGGLDTQYF	TGTGCCAGCTCACTTGGGGGCCTGGATACGCAGTATTTT
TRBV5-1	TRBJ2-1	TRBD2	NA	CASSLPGLANNEQFF	TGCGCCAGCAGCTTACCGGGACTAGCGAACAATGAGCAGTTCTTC
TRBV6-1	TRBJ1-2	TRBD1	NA	CASSLWTGNYGYTF	TGTGCCAGCAGTCTATGGACAGGGAACTATGGCTACACCTTC
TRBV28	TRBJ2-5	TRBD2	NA	CASSLGGSRETQYF	TGTGCCAGCAGTTTGGGCGGGAGTAGAGAGACCCAGTACTTC
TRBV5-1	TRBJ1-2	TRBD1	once	CASSLTGEGYTF	TGCGCCAGCAGCTTGACAGGGGAAGGCTACACCTTC
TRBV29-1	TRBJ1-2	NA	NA	CSVELPGDGYTF	TGCAGCGTTGAACTCCCCGGGGATGGCTACACCTTC
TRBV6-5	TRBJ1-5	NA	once	CASSYSSNQPQHF	TGTGCCAGCAGTTATAGTAGCAATCAGCCCCAGCATTTT
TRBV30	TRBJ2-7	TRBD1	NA	CAWRGQGHEQYF	TGTGCCTGGAGAGGACAGGGCCACGAGCAGTACTTC
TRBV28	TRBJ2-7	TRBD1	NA	CASSSTGTASSYEQYF	TGTGCCAGCAGTTCAACCGGGACAGCGAGCTCCTACGAGCAGTACTTC
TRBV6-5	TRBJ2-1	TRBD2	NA	CASSYSSSGYNEQFF	TGTGCCAGCAGTTACTCTTCTAGCGGATACAATGAGCAGTTCTTC
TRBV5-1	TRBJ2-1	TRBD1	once	CASSSRQGQTYNEQFF	TGCGCCAGCAGCTCAAGACAGGGACAAACCTACAATGAGCAGTTCTTC
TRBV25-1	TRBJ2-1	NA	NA	CASSDLQTAAYNEQFF	TGTGCCAGCAGTGACCTTCAGACAGCAGCCTACAATGAGCAGTTCTTC
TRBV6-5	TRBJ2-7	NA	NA	CASKGVYEQYF	TGTGCCAGCAAGGGAGTCTACGAGCAGTACTTC
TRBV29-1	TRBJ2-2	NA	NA	CSVEVGLSTGELFF	TGCAGCGTTGAAGTTGGGCTATCAACCGGGGAGCTGTTTTTT
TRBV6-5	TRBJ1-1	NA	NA	CASSLGGLEFAFF	TGTGCCAGCAGCCTAGGCGGACTGGAGTTTGCTTTCTTT